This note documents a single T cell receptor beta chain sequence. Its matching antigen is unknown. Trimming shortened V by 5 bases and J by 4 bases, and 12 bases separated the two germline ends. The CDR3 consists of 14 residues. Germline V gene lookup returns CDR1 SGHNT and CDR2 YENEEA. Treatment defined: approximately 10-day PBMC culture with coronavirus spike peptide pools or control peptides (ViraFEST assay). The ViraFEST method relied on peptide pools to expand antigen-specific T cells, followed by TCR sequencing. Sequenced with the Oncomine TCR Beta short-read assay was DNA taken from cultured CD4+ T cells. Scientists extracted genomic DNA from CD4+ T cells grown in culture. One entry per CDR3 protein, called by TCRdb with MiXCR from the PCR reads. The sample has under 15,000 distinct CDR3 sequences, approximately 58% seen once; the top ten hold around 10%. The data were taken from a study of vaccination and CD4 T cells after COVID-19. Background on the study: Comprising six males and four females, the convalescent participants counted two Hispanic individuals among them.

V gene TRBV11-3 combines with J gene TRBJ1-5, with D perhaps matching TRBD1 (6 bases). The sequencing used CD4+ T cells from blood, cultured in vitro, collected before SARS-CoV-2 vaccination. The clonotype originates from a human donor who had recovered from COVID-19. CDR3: CASSRGGLNQPQHF. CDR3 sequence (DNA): TGTGCCAGCAGCCGTGGGGGGCTAAATCAGCCCCAGCATTTT.